These 16 T cell receptor beta chains were all obtained from the same sample, sequenced in a study of T cell repertoires in cytomegalovirus infection. TCRdb redid the calling of the reads with MiXCR, one entry per CDR3 protein. Among more than 150,000 distinct CDR3 sequences listed, around 20% were seen once. Source material: PBMCs. These receptors came from a human donor in good health (CMV status not recorded). Some clones in this sample may be carry-over from other donors' samples.

V gene TRBV9 combines with J gene TRBJ2-3; D not resolved. V was trimmed by 7 bases and J by 3 bases, leaving 12 bases between them. Looked up from germline, CDR1 is SGDLS and CDR2 is YYNGEE. The CDR3 has 13 amino acids. The CDR3 reads CASAYLSTDTQYF. The DNA of the CDR3 is TGTGCCAGCGCTTACCTCTCGACAGATACGCAGTATTTT.

The sample holds a few counts of this clonotype. V usage is TRBV12-3 or TRBV12-4 and J usage is TRBJ2-7; TRBD2 agrees at 10 bases. J gave up 3 bases and V 4 bases, and 3 bases lay outside the gene matches. The CDR3 covers 14 residues. The CDR3 region has the DNA TGTGCCAGCAGTTCTAGCGGGAGCTTCTACGAGCAGTACTTC. Residues: CASSSSGSFYEQYF.

This clonotype was picked up a small number of times. The rearrangement links TRBV5-4 to TRBJ2-5; TRBD1 might be the D (6 bases). The CDR3 spans 14 residues. Germline V gives CDR1 SGHNT, CDR2 YYREEE (reference sequence). V was pared by 5 bases and J by 2 bases, with 13 bases between. CDR3 loop: CASRQQGPQETQYF. In DNA, the CDR3 is TGTGCCAGCAGACAACAGGGCCCTCAAGAGACCCAGTACTTC.

This clonotype came up a few times. V and J are TRBV5-4 and TRBJ2-7; possible D gene TRBD2, 6 bases. This CDR3 comprises 15 residues. V shed 0 bases and J shed 2 bases, with 12 bases lying between them. Germline CDR1 and CDR2: SGHNT and YYREEE (reference sequence). The CDR3 DNA is TGTGCCAGCAGCTTGGGTCTTAGCGGAACCTACGAGCAGTACTTC. Translation: CASSLGLSGTYEQYF.

This clonotype was observed many times. The chain joins TRBV7-2 to TRBJ2-5; D is possibly TRBD1 (6 bases). The CDR3 extends over 16 amino acids. Germline CDR1 is SGHTA and CDR2 is FQGNSA. Trimming pared 1 base from V and 5 bases from J, leaving 17 bases between. The CDR3 loop reads CASSLGLQGIYETQYF. The CDR3 DNA reads TGTGCCAGCAGCTTAGGATTACAGGGAATTTACGAGACCCAGTACTTC.

This clonotype has a count of ten or more. V is TRBV11-2 and J is TRBJ2-1; D is unresolved. The CDR3 is 12 residues long. Trimming shortened V by 1 base and J by 6 bases, and 4 bases separated the two germline ends. Per the germline V gene, CDR1 is SGHAT and CDR2 is FQNNGV. The CDR3 bases are TGTGCCAGCAGCTTAGGGCCCAATGAGCAGTTCTTC. Protein product: CASSLGPNEQFF.

In its sample, this clonotype was seen a few times. The chain carries TRBV6-6 and TRBJ2-3; no clear D. Per germline, CDR1 MNHNY and CDR2 SVGAGI (reference sequence). V was trimmed by 1 base and J by 0 bases, leaving 5 bases between them. The CDR3 contains 14 residues. The CDR3 bases are TGTGCCAGCAGTTACTTTCGAAGCACAGATACGCAGTATTTT. It specifies CASSYFRSTDTQYF.

This clonotype was detected many times. The chain employs TRBV7-2 and TRBJ2-5; D is ambiguous. This CDR3 region has 14 residues. Looked up from germline, CDR1 is SGHTA and CDR2 is FQGNSA. Trimming stripped 7 bases from V and 4 bases from J, with 16 bases between. Here the CDR3 reads CASTPTRVSETQYF. The DNA for the CDR3 is TGTGCCAGCACACCGACACGGGTATCAGAGACCCAGTACTTC.

There are many counts of this clonotype. The chain recombines TRBV19 with TRBJ1-6; D is perhaps TRBD1 (6 bases). In germline, CDR1 is LNHDA, CDR2 SQIVND (reference sequence). V lost 4 bases, J lost 18 bases, and 13 bases lay in between. The CDR3 loop spans 11 amino acids. CDR3 coding DNA: TGTGCCAGTAGTACCCGACAGGCCCCCCACTTT. Its protein is CASSTRQAPHF.

The gene calls are TRBV4-1 and TRBJ1-1; no firm D call. CDR1 is MGHRA and CDR2 is YSYEKL in the germline V gene. The CDR3 is made up of 15 amino acids. With 4 bases removed from V and 1 base from J, the gap between germline ends came to 13 bases. The CDR3 bases are TGCGCCAGCAGCCCTGGAGGCGGCGGGAACACTGAAGCTTTCTTT. Translating gives CASSPGGGGNTEAFF.

The chain combines TRBV6-2 or TRBV6-3 with TRBJ2-2; D is perhaps TRBD2 (6 bases). The CDR3 runs 14 residues. The V gene's germline CDR1 is MNHEY and CDR2 SVGEGT. Trimming pared 4 bases from V and 6 bases from J, leaving 12 bases between. CDR3 sequence (DNA): TGTGCCAGCAGTTTACAGGAGGGCGCCGGGGAGCTGTTTTTT. Translating gives CASSLQEGAGELFF.

This clonotype was counted at least ten times. The chain employs TRBV7-2 and TRBJ1-1; D unresolved. Germline V gene data show CDR1 as SGHTA and CDR2 as FQGNSA. The V gene lost 5 bases and the J gene lost 4 bases, with 11 bases spanning the gap. The CDR3 totals 13 residues. CDR3 residues: CASSGRASTEAFF. CDR3 bases: TGTGCCAGCAGCGGGAGAGCAAGCACTGAAGCTTTCTTT.

This clonotype appeared many times. This chain uses TRBV7-6 with TRBJ2-1; D might be TRBD1 (6 bases). Looked up from germline, CDR1 is SGHVS and CDR2 is FNYEAQ. Between the trimmed V and J ends, which lost 0 bases and 7 bases, there was a span of 10 bases. The CDR3 runs 14 residues. The CDR3: CASSLATGMNEQFF. The CDR3 DNA follows: TGTGCCAGCAGCTTAGCTACAGGGATGAATGAGCAGTTCTTC.

This clonotype has a handful of counts. The chain combines TRBV18 with TRBJ1-5; 7 nucleotides match TRBD1. CDR3 size: 16 residues. Germline loops: CDR1 KGHSH, CDR2 LQKENI. V shed 3 bases, J shed 0 bases, and the junction held 5 bases outside the gene matches. In DNA form, the CDR3 reads TGTGCCAGCTCACCCGAGGGACAGTCTAGCAATCAGCCCCAGCATTTT. It specifies CASSPEGQSSNQPQHF.

A remark on this clonotype: One base away lies a much larger clone, so this may be a sequencing read error. The chain couples TRBV7-2 to TRBJ2-1; D is unclear. CDR1 is SGHTA and CDR2 is FQGNSA in the germline V gene. The length of the CDR3 is 13 residues. Trimming cost V 5 bases and J 5 bases, with 10 bases left between them. The DNA for the CDR3 is TGTGCCAGCAGCGTAAGCCTCAACAATGAGCAGTTCTTC. Protein product: CASSVSLNNEQFF.

This clonotype occurred a few times. The rearrangement uses TRBV28 and TRBJ2-3, with 7 nucleotides matching TRBD2. J gave up 2 bases and V 3 bases, and 8 bases lay outside the gene matches. Per germline, CDR1 MDHEN and CDR2 SYDVKM. The CDR3 is 16 residues long. DNA for the CDR3: TGTGCCAGCAGTTTTGGCGGGAGAGGGCTCACAGATACGCAGTATTTT. This gives the protein CASSFGGRGLTDTQYF.